The 26 T cell receptor beta chains listed next were all sequenced from one sample in a study of blood T cell repertoires in COVID-19. Generated by immunoSEQ multiplex PCR, the TCRdb table keeps only in-frame clones and is missing some. In the table there are about 430,000 clones, about 88% of which are singletons. The specimen was PBMCs or T cells enriched from blood (not recorded which). The receptors were gathered from a woman under 30 who had been exposed to COVID-19.

This chain uses TRBV12-3 or TRBV12-4 with TRBJ2-5; 7 positions match TRBD2. V was pared by 3 bases and J by 2 bases, with 0 bases of the junction left unmatched. The CDR3 totals 13 residues. The CDR3 spells CASSLRGQETQYF. The CDR3 DNA sequence: TGTGCCAGCAGTTTGCGGGGGCAAGAGACCCAGTACTTC.

The chain is built from TRBV10-1 and TRBJ2-3; 7 bases map to TRBD2. Germline values: CDR1 WNHNN, CDR2 SYGVQD (reference sequence). V was pared by 0 bases and J by 9 bases, with 6 bases of the junction left unmatched. CDR3 length: 14 residues. CDR3 DNA sequence: TGCGCCAGCAGTGAGTCGATAGTAGCGGGCACGCAGTATTTT. It specifies CASSESIVAGTQYF.

J is TRBJ1-5 and V is TRBV5-4; D may be TRBD1 (5 bases). CDR1 and CDR2 from the germline V gene are SGHNT and YYREEE (reference sequence). Between the trimmed V and J ends, which lost 4 bases and 0 bases, there was a span of 11 bases. The CDR3 covers 15 residues. This CDR3 reads CASSPGGVSNQPQHF. The CDR3 nucleotides are TGTGCCAGCAGCCCGGGGGGGGTTAGCAATCAGCCCCAGCATTTT.

The rearrangement uses TRBV5-4 and TRBJ2-7; D perhaps matches TRBD1 (5 bases). Deletions cut 1 base from V and 7 bases from J, with 15 bases between. CDR3 length equals 14 residues. Germline CDR1 reads SGHNT; CDR2 reads YYREEE (reference sequence). The CDR3: CASSLWAQGWEQYF. CDR3 bases: TGTGCCAGCAGCTTGTGGGCGCAGGGCTGGGAGCAGTACTTC.

The genes are TRBV28 and TRBJ2-1; 16 bases line up with TRBD2. CDR1 and CDR2 from the germline V gene are MDHEN and SYDVKM. J was trimmed by 9 bases and V by 8 bases; bases with no gene match: 10. The CDR3 runs 16 residues. CDR3 amino acids: CASQNTGLAGGGEQFF. The CDR3 DNA reads TGTGCCAGCCAAAATACGGGACTAGCGGGAGGGGGTGAGCAGTTCTTC.

The chain recombines TRBV11-2 with TRBJ1-6, with a weak D call TRBD1 (6 bases). CDR3 length equals 16 residues. V shed 5 bases and J shed 4 bases, with 15 bases lying between them. Germline V lookup: CDR1 SGHAT, CDR2 FQNNGV. Here the CDR3 DNA reads TGTGCCAGCAGCCCAGTGGGGGGGCCTTATAATTCACCCCTCCACTTT. Translation gives CASSPVGGPYNSPLHF.

The chain employs TRBV4-2 and TRBJ1-3, with 7 bases that match TRBD1. The CDR3 is 16 residues long. The V gene's germline CDR1 is LGHNA and CDR2 YNFKEQ. V lost 7 bases, J lost 0 bases, and 9 bases stayed unmatched. In nucleotides, the CDR3 is TGTGCCAGCACCCCGGAACAGGGGATCTCTGGAAACACCATATATTTT. This sequence encodes CASTPEQGISGNTIYF.

The gene calls are TRBV11-3 and TRBJ2-7; TRBD1 might be the D (6 bases). The CDR3 sequence is 14 residues long. The V gene lost 4 bases and the J gene lost 4 bases, with 14 bases spanning the gap. In germline, CDR1 is SGHNT, CDR2 YENEEA. The CDR3, as DNA: TGTGCCAGCAGCTCAGCCGGGACACCATACGAGCAGTACTTC. This encodes CASSSAGTPYEQYF.

This clone occurred once. The CDR3 bases are TGTGCCAGCAGAACAGGCTCTTGGGTGGCCGGGGAGCTGTTTTTT. It codes for CASRTGSWVAGELFF. This chain connects TRBV27 to TRBJ2-2, with D tentatively TRBD1 (5 bases). Germline V gives CDR1 MNHEY, CDR2 SMNVEV (reference sequence). With 6 bases removed from V and 6 bases from J, the gap between germline ends came to 17 bases. The CDR3 spans 15 residues.

As regards this clone: Other DNA sequences from this sample encode an identical CDR3 as well. The V call is TRBV27, the J call TRBJ2-2, with no clear D. Trimming cost V 2 bases and J 4 bases, with 5 bases left between them. Germline V lookup: CDR1 MNHEY, CDR2 SMNVEV (reference sequence). This CDR3 spans 13 amino acids. The CDR3 loop reads CASSLTGTGELFF. For the CDR3, the DNA is TGTGCCAGCAGTTTAACGGGCACCGGGGAGCTGTTTTTT.

CDR3 residues: CASSEYNLGAEAFF. The CDR3 DNA is TGTGCCAGCAGTGAATATAATCTGGGCGCTGAAGCTTTCTTT. V usage is TRBV25-1 and J usage is TRBJ1-1; D gene unclear. Germline loops: CDR1 MGHDK, CDR2 SYGVNS. The CDR3 is made up of 14 amino acids. Trimming took 0 bases from V and 6 from J, leaving 11 bases between them.

V and J are TRBV2 and TRBJ2-1; D is perhaps TRBD2 (6 bases). This CDR3 contains 13 residues. The V end lost 6 bases, the J end lost 7 bases, and 13 bases lay between the germline ends. Germline CDR1 SNHLY, CDR2 FYNNEI. The DNA of the CDR3 is TGTGCCAGCAGAGAATTTGGGGGGAATGAGCAGTTCTTC. It yields the protein CASREFGGNEQFF.

The J gene is TRBJ2-6, the V gene TRBV15, with D possibly being TRBD1 (5 bases). Trimming removed 2 bases from V and 2 bases from J, with 10 bases in between. Germline lookup yields CDR1 LNHNV and CDR2 YYDKDF (reference sequence). The CDR3 length is 16 residues. The CDR3 sequence is CATSRQGRTGANVLTF. As DNA, the CDR3 is TGTGCCACCAGCAGACAGGGTAGGACTGGGGCCAACGTCCTGACTTTC.

The rearrangement links TRBV28 to TRBJ1-5; 9 bases are shared with TRBD1. Germline CDR1 reads MDHEN; CDR2 reads SYDVKM. The CDR3 has 15 residues. Unmatched junction bases numbered 5, after V lost 2 bases and J lost 6 bases. The CDR3 DNA follows: TGTGCCAGCAGTTTAGGGGACAGGGTCGGTCAGCCCCAGCATTTT. Translating it yields CASSLGDRVGQPQHF.

This chain connects TRBV7-9 to TRBJ2-7, with a tentative D call TRBD2 (5 bases). V was shortened by 1 base and J by 6 bases, with 7 bases between the two germline ends. The CDR3 covers 12 residues. CDR1 is SEHNR and CDR2 is FQNEAQ in the germline V gene (reference sequence). In nucleotides, the CDR3 is TGTGCCAGCAGCTTAGAAGGAGGCGAGCAGTACTTC. Its protein is CASSLEGGEQYF. The full variable domain, its missing parts supplied by reference TRBV7-9 and TRBJ2-7, is DTGVSQNPRHKITKRGQNVTFRCDPISEHNRLYWYRQTLGQGPEFLTYFQNEAQLEKSRLLSDRFSAERPKGSFSTLEIQRTEQGDSAMYLCASSLEGGEQYFGPGTRLTVT.

The chain recombines TRBV6-4 with TRBJ2-3; TRBD2 aligns across 10 bases. Trimming removed 0 bases from V and 4 bases from J; junction bases left unmatched: 1. The CDR3 is 15 residues long. Germline CDR1 and CDR2: MRHNA and SNTAGT. The CDR3 DNA reads as TGTGCCAGCAGTGACTCAGCGGGGGGGCCAGATACGCAGTATTTT. This gives the protein CASSDSAGGPDTQYF.

The chain recombines TRBV7-8 with TRBJ1-1, with 10 bases identical to TRBD1. The CDR3 totals 15 residues. Germline CDR1 SGHVS, CDR2 FQNEAQ. V shed 1 base, J shed 4 bases, and the junction held 3 bases outside the gene matches. The CDR3: CASSLDGQGGTEAFF. The CDR3, as DNA: TGTGCCAGCAGCTTAGATGGACAGGGGGGCACTGAAGCTTTCTTT.

The chain uses TRBV5-5 and TRBJ1-3; no reliable D call. Per the germline V gene, CDR1 is SGHKS and CDR2 is YYEKEE (reference sequence). The V end lost 6 bases, the J end lost 1 base, and 2 bases lay between the germline ends. The CDR3 extends over 11 amino acids. CDR3 coding DNA: TGTGCCAGCACTTCTGGAAACACCATATATTTT. It codes for CASTSGNTIYF.

The table lists this clone with a few counts. This chain joins TRBV5-1 and TRBJ1-1; tentatively, D is TRBD1 (5 bases). The CDR3 runs 15 residues. Trimming shortened V by 0 bases and J by 1 base, and 10 bases separated the two germline ends. Germline V gene lookup returns CDR1 SGHRS and CDR2 YFSETQ. CDR3 amino acids: CASSLEFQGNTEAFF. CDR3 in DNA: TGCGCCAGCAGCTTGGAATTCCAGGGGAACACTGAAGCTTTCTTT.

The chain is built from TRBV7-3 and TRBJ2-1, with TRBD2 identical over 10 bases. The J segment lost 10 bases and the V segment lost 2 bases, leaving 14 bases of the junction unmatched. The V gene's germline CDR1 is SGHTA and CDR2 FQGTGA. This CDR3 is built from 17 residues. CDR3: CASSLRPASGGQVEQFF. DNA for the CDR3: TGTGCCAGCAGCTTACGTCCCGCTAGCGGGGGCCAAGTGGAGCAGTTCTTC.

V gene TRBV9 combines with J gene TRBJ2-3, with D possibly being TRBD1 (5 bases). There are 17 residues in the CDR3. The V end lost 0 bases, the J end lost 0 bases, and 14 bases lay between the germline ends. The germline V gene has CDR1 SGDLS and CDR2 YYNGEE. CDR3 region: CASSVVGLETSTDTQYF. Here the CDR3 DNA reads TGTGCCAGCAGCGTAGTGGGGCTAGAAACTAGCACAGATACGCAGTATTTT.

The chain combines TRBV7-9 with TRBJ2-3, with 7 bases aligning to TRBD2. J lost 0 bases, V lost 6 bases, and 6 bases had no gene match. Germline values: CDR1 SEHNR, CDR2 FQNEAQ (reference sequence). CDR3 length equals 15 residues. The CDR3 DNA sequence: TGTGCCAGCAGACCTACTAGCGCGAGCACAGATACGCAGTATTTT. This translates into CASRPTSASTDTQYF.

This sequence joins TRBV11-2 and TRBJ1-1, with D possibly being TRBD1 (5 bases). Germline V gene lookup returns CDR1 SGHAT and CDR2 FQNNGV. This CDR3 is built from 14 residues. V dropped 2 bases and J dropped 6 bases, with 13 bases sitting between them. As DNA, the CDR3 is TGTGCCAGCAGCTTAAGGCAAGGGGCCCCTGAAGCTTTCTTT. It encodes CASSLRQGAPEAFF.

The chain joins TRBV30 to TRBJ2-7, with D tentatively TRBD2 (6 bases). Germline CDR1 GTSNPN, CDR2 SVGIG (reference sequence). The CDR3 extends over 12 amino acids. Trimming stripped 3 bases from V and 3 bases from J, with 9 bases between. For the CDR3, the DNA is TGTGCCTGGAGCGGCGGGGACTACGAGCAGTACTTC. It codes for CAWSGGDYEQYF. Variable domain in full (rest from reference TRBV30 and TRBJ2-7): SQTIHQWPATLVQPVGSPLSLECTVEGTSNPNLYWYRQAAGRGLQLLFYSVGIGQISSEVPQNLSASRPQDRQFILSSKKLLLSDSGFYLCAWSGGDYEQYFGPGTRLTVT.

This clone turned up a few times. This sequence joins TRBV5-8 and TRBJ1-4; D ambiguous. The CDR3 length is 12 residues. Deletions cut 7 bases from V and 7 bases from J, with 11 bases between. Germline lookup yields CDR1 SGHTS and CDR2 YDEGEE. In DNA, the CDR3 is TGTGCCAGCGGTCAGCCGGGTGAAAAACTGTTTTTT. Translated, it gives CASGQPGEKLFF. The full variable domain, its missing parts supplied by reference TRBV5-8 and TRBJ1-4, is EAGVTQSPTHLIKTRGQQATLRCSPISGHTSVYWYQQALGLGLQFLLWYDEGEERNRGNFPPRFSGRQFPNYSSELNVNALELEDSALYLCASGQPGEKLFFGSGTQLSVL.

This chain connects TRBV6-5 to TRBJ2-7; D perhaps matches TRBD1 (7 bases). The length of the CDR3 is 14 residues. Germline V gives CDR1 MNHEY, CDR2 SVGAGI. Trimming pared 6 bases from V and 5 bases from J, leaving 17 bases between. The CDR3 bases are TGTGCCAGCAGAGGAGGAGGGGGCATCCACGAGCAGTACTTC. Translating it yields CASRGGGGIHEQYF.